A selection of T cell receptor beta chains follows, all from one sample in a study of blood T cell repertoires in COVID-19. Repertoires were generated with immunoSEQ multiplex PCR, while TCRdb's copy carries only in-frame clones and drops some. The sample records fewer than 200,000 clones, around 87% being singletons. The material sequenced was peripheral blood. These receptor sequences come from a woman in her seventies with COVID-19, enrolled during active disease. Each CDR3 is given with its conserved first and last residue.

v_gene	j_gene	CDR3aa
TRBV5-1	TRBJ1-1	CASSSSAANTEAFF
TRBV5-5	TRBJ1-2	CASSLGPGNLGYTF
TRBV19	TRBJ1-4	CASSIGTMATNEKLFF
TRBV5-1	TRBJ1-4	CASSLVAGGELFF
TRBV29-1	TRBJ1-3	CSHRDSGNTIYF
TRBV5-1	TRBJ1-2	CASSPDGTLYGYTF
TRBV19	TRBJ2-1	CASRRAGASYNEQFF
TRBV7-2	TRBJ2-3	CASSIGVGRSTDTQYF
TRBV7-2	TRBJ2-1	CASSLGSGRNEQFF
TRBV7-3	TRBJ2-2	CASTLTSGATGELFF
TRBV27	TRBJ2-3	CASSLLPGTSGIHTDTQYF
TRBV4-2	TRBJ2-7	CASSQFGTYSYEQYF
TRBV30	TRBJ2-7	CAWGPRSYEQYF
TRBV5-4	TRBJ1-2	CASSRPGTGDGYTF
TRBV30	TRBJ2-2	CAWSVSGSANTGELFF
TRBV7-2	TRBJ1-2	CASTLARVEGYTF
TRBV18	TRBJ2-2	CASSPRAGVHTGELFF
TRBV19	TRBJ2-5	CASSIAQDFQETQYF
TRBV18	TRBJ2-1	CASSPQREERFF
TRBV28	TRBJ1-1	CASSRGQGLDTEAFF
TRBV4-2	TRBJ1-5	CASSQDINQPQHF
TRBV30	TRBJ1-1	CAWTTGQGQNTEAFF
TRBV4-1	TRBJ1-2	CASSQDPQGLYGYTF
TRBV3-1/TRBV3-2	TRBJ1-6	CASSLGIRTGSTPLHF
TRBV20-1	TRBJ2-1	CSASKESVYEQFF
TRBV6-2/TRBV6-3	TRBJ1-5	CASSRSGQGGGQPQHF
TRBV5-1	TRBJ2-2	CASSWSGARIGTGELFF
TRBV3-1/TRBV3-2	TRBJ2-5	CASRGLARETQYF
TRBV19	TRBJ2-2	CASSIPGLMREGRGTGELFF
TRBV11-2	TRBJ2-1	CASSLVGQGYEQFF
TRBV10-3	TRBJ2-7	CAISESRVYEQYF
TRBV19	TRBJ2-7	CASSIRQGSHYEQYF
TRBV7-9	TRBJ2-1	CASSSPDASSYNEQFF
TRBV7-3	TRBJ2-3	CASSSLAGPADTQYF
TRBV21-1	TRBJ2-7	CASNNLIGDNQNEQYF
TRBV7-2	TRBJ2-1	CASSLLSQYNEQFF
TRBV29-1	TRBJ1-4	CSVNGQLNEKLFF
TRBV27	TRBJ2-5	CASSLTQGATGETQYF
TRBV20-1	TRBJ1-1	CSASPGGVSEAFF
TRBV5-5	TRBJ1-4	CASSSRTGPPNEKLFF
TRBV7-9	TRBJ2-7	CASSPKDRGEQYF
TRBV7-9	TRBJ1-3	CASRPQEENTIYF
TRBV5-4	TRBJ2-7	CASSLDPSYEQYF
TRBV6-5	TRBJ2-7	CASSSGQGARYEQYF
TRBV3-1/TRBV3-2	TRBJ1-2	CASSQAGTGVEYGYTF
TRBV21-1	TRBJ2-1	CASSTRTSYPHNEQFF
TRBV7-3	TRBJ1-2	CASSLAGVGGYTF
TRBV4-2	TRBJ2-2	CASSQYAGAQTGELFF
TRBV7-6	TRBJ2-7	CASSLEDGQSYEQYF
TRBV7-9	TRBJ2-2	CASSFRDSFTGELFF
TRBV11-1	TRBJ2-2	CASSLGSSETGELFF
TRBV7-3	TRBJ2-1	CASSSGGNEQFF
TRBV4-1	TRBJ2-7	CASSVPGTGGNYEQYF
TRBV11-3	TRBJ2-7	CASSIGRADFYEQYF
TRBV29-1	TRBJ2-7	CSVPGLAGTLGEQYF
TRBV19	TRBJ2-1	CASSMLGQGVNEQFF
TRBV7-9	TRBJ1-3	CASSLQYGWSSGNTIYF
TRBV2	TRBJ2-2	CASSEQGVTGELFF